This T cell receptor beta chain is from a study of CD4 T cells in relation to SARS-CoV-2 and coronaviruses. Study at large: No peptide or an HIV-1 Nef peptide pool served as negative control. Study conclusions and caveats: No donor gave both pre-pandemic and post-infection samples.

As concerns this clone: Its cognate antigen is unknown.

The CDR3 loop spans 14 amino acids. The germline V gene has CDR1 SGHTA and CDR2 FQGNSA. The ends lost 4 bases at V and 4 bases at J; junction bases unmatched: 5. Data came from immunoSEQ multiplex PCR; TCRdb stores just in-frame clones and leaves some out. The table shows around 25,000 clones, with roughly 73% occurring only once. Unexposed donor CD4+ T cells date from about 2010-2018, before the COVID-19 pandemic. The cells were cultured for 10 days before CD4+ T cells were isolated. Cells permitting, SARS-CoV-2 S/N and four cold-coronavirus spikes were tested on unexposed-donor CD4+ T cells. This clonotype originated in a human donor in good health. The sample taken for sequencing was CD4+ T cells from PBMCs, cultured in vitro. V usage is TRBV7-2 and J usage is TRBJ2-5, with 8 bases aligning to TRBD2. The CDR3 protein is CASSSGLAGETQYF. The CDR3 DNA sequence: TGTGCCAGCAGCTCTGGGCTAGCGGGAGAGACCCAGTACTTC.